This entry lists 15 T cell receptor beta chains sequenced from one sample in a study of cytomegalovirus exposure and HLA in healthy donors. This PCR relied on a set of 60 Vbeta primers and 13 Jbeta primers. Some clones are missing from TCRdb's copy, which holds only in-frame ones; the method was immunoSEQ multiplex PCR. The sample has approximately 110,000 clones, 15% seen once. The source material was PBMCs. The receptors here all came from a female donor in good health and CMV-seronegative.

This rearrangement joins TRBV14 to TRBJ1-2; the D gene is possibly TRBD1 (6 bases). Germline V gene data show CDR1 as SGHDN and CDR2 as FVKESK. The V gene lost 4 bases and the J gene lost 4 bases, with 13 bases spanning the gap. The CDR3 covers 14 residues. The CDR3 DNA is TGTGCCAGCAGCCCCGGGGGGCTCGTCTATGGCTACACCTTC. Its protein product is CASSPGGLVYGYTF. The variable domain in full, completed from reference TRBV14 and TRBJ1-2, reads EAGVTQFPSHSVIEKGQTVTLRCDPISGHDNLYWYRRVMGKEIKFLLHFVKESKQDESGMPNNRFLAERTGGTYSTLKVQPAELEDSGVYFCASSPGGLVYGYTFGSGTRLTVV.

The chain links TRBV28 to TRBJ2-5; no reliable D call. CDR1 is MDHEN and CDR2 is SYDVKM in the germline V gene. V lost 8 bases to trimming and J lost 3 bases, with 7 bases between them. This CDR3 comprises 11 residues. CDR3 DNA sequence: TGTGCCAGCCCCCCCGAAGAGACCCAGTACTTC. Protein: CASPPEETQYF.

The genes are TRBV11-2 and TRBJ2-5; TRBD1 might be the D (6 bases). Germline-derived CDR1 and CDR2 are SGHAT and FQNNGV. V was clipped by 1 base and J by 5 bases, with 8 bases between them. This CDR3 comprises 13 residues. The CDR3 loop is CASSLGGRETQYF. In DNA, the CDR3 is TGTGCCAGCAGCTTAGGGGGGCGGGAGACCCAGTACTTC.

This clone was counted only a few times. The V gene is TRBV4-3, the J gene TRBJ1-6; TRBD1 might be the D (6 bases). Germline CDR1 reads LGHNA; CDR2 reads YSLEER. CDR3 length: 16 amino acids. The V gene lost 4 bases and the J gene lost 6 bases, with 16 bases spanning the gap. The CDR3 is CASSPARTAANSPLHF. The CDR3 nucleotides read TGCGCCAGCAGCCCCGCCCGGACAGCCGCTAATTCACCCCTCCACTTT.

V is TRBV19 and J is TRBJ2-5, with D tentatively TRBD1 (5 bases). Germline lookup yields CDR1 LNHDA and CDR2 SQIVND (reference sequence). CDR3 size: 14 residues. The V end lost 4 bases, the J end lost 0 bases, and 9 bases lay between the germline ends. Here the CDR3 reads CASSRKGHQETQYF. As DNA, the CDR3 is TGTGCCAGTAGTAGGAAGGGGCACCAAGAGACCCAGTACTTC.

This sequence joins TRBV5-6 and TRBJ2-5, with D tentatively TRBD2 (5 bases). This CDR3 region has 14 residues. V lost 2 bases, J lost 1 base, and 9 bases lay in between. CDR1 SGHDT and CDR2 YYEEEE come from the germline V gene. CDR3 nucleotides: TGTGCCAGCAGCTTCGGGGTTACCCAAGAGACCCAGTACTTC. This gives the protein CASSFGVTQETQYF.

The chain combines TRBV4-2 with TRBJ1-5; a weak D match, TRBD1 (5 bases). Trimming pared 0 bases from V and 5 bases from J, leaving 11 bases between. This CDR3 comprises 15 residues. Germline CDR1 is LGHNA and CDR2 is YNFKEQ. This CDR3 is CASSQDPGRDQPQHF. The CDR3 DNA reads as TGTGCCAGCAGCCAAGATCCAGGGCGCGATCAGCCCCAGCATTTT.

This clone was counted between two and nine times. The V call is TRBV5-1, the J call TRBJ2-5; D perhaps matches TRBD2 (6 bases). The CDR3 contains 16 residues. Between the trimmed V and J ends, which lost 0 bases and 1 base, there was a span of 13 bases. Germline-derived CDR1 and CDR2 are SGHRS and YFSETQ. As DNA, the CDR3 is TGCGCCAGCAGCTTGGGAGCGGGTAGGGGCCAAGAGACCCAGTACTTC. It specifies CASSLGAGRGQETQYF.

This clone was recorded a few times. This sequence joins TRBV28 and TRBJ2-7; the match to TRBD2 covers 7 bases. CDR1 is MDHEN and CDR2 is SYDVKM in the germline V gene. This CDR3 has 16 residues. Trimming took 3 bases from V and 5 from J; bases not matched to a gene: 13. The CDR3 region has the DNA TGTGCCAGCAGTTTTTACTCTTTACTAGCGTCCCACGAGCAGTACTTC. It encodes CASSFYSLLASHEQYF. The variable domain in full, with the rest retrieved from reference TRBV28 and TRBJ2-7, is DVKVTQSSRYLVKRTGEKVFLECVQDMDHENMFWYRQDPGLGLRLIYFSYDVKMKEKGDIPEGYSVSREKKERFSLILESASTNQTSMYLCASSFYSLLASHEQYFGPGTRLTVT.

This clone occurred a few times. CDR3 sequence reads: CASSVSGRSNEQYF. As DNA, the CDR3 is TGTGCCAGCAGTGTTAGCGGGAGGAGTAACGAGCAGTACTTC. This chain links TRBV2 with TRBJ2-7, with 10 bases aligning to TRBD2. This CDR3 comprises 14 residues. V was pared by 4 bases and J by 5 bases, with 5 bases of the junction left unmatched. Germline CDR1 is SNHLY and CDR2 is FYNNEI.

The table lists this clone with a few counts. The chain uses TRBV4-3 and TRBJ1-1, with 9 bases matching TRBD1. Per germline, CDR1 LGHNA and CDR2 YSLEER. This CDR3 has 14 amino acids. With V trimmed by 0 bases and J by 10 bases, 6 bases remained unmatched. This CDR3 reads CASSQDTRTGVAFF. The CDR3 DNA reads TGCGCCAGCAGCCAAGACACCCGGACAGGGGTAGCTTTCTTT.

This chain links TRBV29-1 with TRBJ1-2, with 7 positions matching TRBD1. Germline trimming cut 1 base from V and 3 bases from J; bases unmatched to any gene: 8. The CDR3 loop spans 15 amino acids. Germline CDR1 and CDR2: SQVTM and ANQGSEA. The CDR3 nucleotides are TGCAGCGTTGAAGCTACAGGGGTGGGGGACTATGGCTACACCTTC. This sequence encodes CSVEATGVGDYGYTF.

The chain joins TRBV18 to TRBJ2-5, with D tentatively TRBD2 (6 bases). Germline V gene sequence: CDR1 KGHSH, CDR2 LQKENI. CDR3 length: 15 amino acids. Trimming pared 3 bases from V and 5 bases from J, leaving 16 bases between. CDR3 coding DNA: TGTGCCAGCTCACCGATGACTAGTTCTTCGGAGACCCAGTACTTC. Protein sequence: CASSPMTSSSETQYF.

The chain links TRBV27 to TRBJ1-5; D remains ambiguous. V lost 4 bases and J 0 bases, leaving 16 bases between the germline ends. The CDR3 runs 17 residues. CDR1 MNHEY and CDR2 SMNVEV come from the germline V gene (reference sequence). CDR3 coding DNA: TGTGCCAGCAGTTCCCGACTTTTCAGCCATAGCAATCAGCCCCAGCATTTT. This sequence encodes CASSSRLFSHSNQPQHF.

There are a few counts of this clone. This sequence joins TRBV10-3 and TRBJ1-1; D is perhaps TRBD1 (6 bases). Germline V gene lookup returns CDR1 ENHRY and CDR2 SYGVKD. Trimming removed 3 bases from V and 10 bases from J, with 15 bases in between. The CDR3 loop spans 13 amino acids. The CDR3 spells CAISEQQGSRAFF. The CDR3 nucleotides are TGTGCCATCAGTGAACAACAGGGTAGTAGAGCTTTCTTT.